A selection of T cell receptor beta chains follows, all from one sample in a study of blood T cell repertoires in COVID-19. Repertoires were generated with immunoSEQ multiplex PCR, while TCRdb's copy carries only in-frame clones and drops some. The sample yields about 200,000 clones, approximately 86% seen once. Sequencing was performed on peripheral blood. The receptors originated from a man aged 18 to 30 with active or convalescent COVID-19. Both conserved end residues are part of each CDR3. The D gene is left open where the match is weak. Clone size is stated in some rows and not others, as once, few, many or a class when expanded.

CDR3 DNA: TGTGCCAGCAGCTCCCTCCCAGGGGGGTTTGATGGCTACACCTTC
CDR3 protein: CASSSLPGGFDGYTF
clone size: NA
J gene: TRBJ1-2
D gene: TRBD1
V gene: TRBV7-9
CDR3 length: 15

CDR3 DNA: TGTGCCAGCAGGGGGGCCGGCTCTCACTATGGCTACACCTTC
CDR3 protein: CASRGAGSHYGYTF
clone size: NA
J gene: TRBJ1-2
D gene: NA
V gene: TRBV6-5
CDR3 length: 14

CDR3 DNA: TGTGCCAGCAGCATCCAGAGGCCTCCAAACACCATATATTTT
CDR3 protein: CASSIQRPPNTIYF
clone size: NA
J gene: TRBJ1-3
D gene: NA
V gene: TRBV11-2
CDR3 length: 14

CDR3 DNA: TGTGCCAGCAGCTTAAAGGGAGTGGTCACCGGGGAGCTGTTTTTT
CDR3 protein: CASSLKGVVTGELFF
clone size: NA
J gene: TRBJ2-2
D gene: NA
V gene: TRBV5-4
CDR3 length: 15

CDR3 DNA: TGTGCCAGCAGCTCCAAACACAGGAATCCCAGCTCTAACTATGGCTACACCTTC
CDR3 protein: CASSSKHRNPSSNYGYTF
clone size: NA
J gene: TRBJ1-2
D gene: NA
V gene: TRBV7-6
CDR3 length: 18

CDR3 DNA: TGTGCCAGCAGCCCCCCTTCTCACGAGCAGTACTTC
CDR3 protein: CASSPPSHEQYF
clone size: NA
J gene: TRBJ2-7
D gene: NA
V gene: TRBV9
CDR3 length: 12

CDR3 DNA: TGTGCCAGAATTCACGGCGGTCGAACCCTAGGGGCCAACGTCCTGACTTTC
CDR3 protein: CARIHGGRTLGANVLTF
clone size: NA
J gene: TRBJ2-6
D gene: NA
V gene: TRBV3-1/TRBV3-2
CDR3 length: 17

CDR3 DNA: TGTGCCAGCAGCTTAACTGGCAATCAGCCCCAGCATTTT
CDR3 protein: CASSLTGNQPQHF
clone size: NA
J gene: TRBJ1-5
D gene: NA
V gene: TRBV5-6
CDR3 length: 13

CDR3 DNA: TGTGCCAGCAGTGAAGGCCGACGGAGGCAGCCCCAGCATTTT
CDR3 protein: CASSEGRRRQPQHF
clone size: NA
J gene: TRBJ1-5
D gene: NA
V gene: TRBV6-1
CDR3 length: 14

CDR3 DNA: TGTGCCAGCAGCTCCCTTCGGGACTATGGCTACACCTTC
CDR3 protein: CASSSLRDYGYTF
clone size: NA
J gene: TRBJ1-2
D gene: NA
V gene: TRBV5-6
CDR3 length: 13

CDR3 DNA: TGCAGTGCTAGTCGACCAGGGACATTGGGGTACGAGCAGTACTTC
CDR3 protein: CSASRPGTLGYEQYF
clone size: NA
J gene: TRBJ2-7
D gene: NA
V gene: TRBV20-1
CDR3 length: 15

CDR3 DNA: TGCGCCAGCAGCTGGGGCCGAGGAGGGAGCTCCTACGAGCAGTACTTC
CDR3 protein: CASSWGRGGSSYEQYF
clone size: NA
J gene: TRBJ2-7
D gene: NA
V gene: TRBV5-1
CDR3 length: 16

CDR3 DNA: TGTGCCAGCAGTCTTGGTACAACCGGGGAGCTGTTTTTT
CDR3 protein: CASSLGTTGELFF
clone size: NA
J gene: TRBJ2-2
D gene: NA
V gene: TRBV28
CDR3 length: 13

CDR3 DNA: TGTGCCTGGACCCTGGACAGGGGAAGCATCTATGGCTACACCTTC
CDR3 protein: CAWTLDRGSIYGYTF
clone size: NA
J gene: TRBJ1-2
D gene: TRBD1
V gene: TRBV30
CDR3 length: 15

CDR3 DNA: TGCAGCGTTTTGGGTACAGGGGGACCCCTCCACTTT
CDR3 protein: CSVLGTGGPLHF
clone size: NA
J gene: TRBJ1-6
D gene: TRBD1
V gene: TRBV29-1
CDR3 length: 12

CDR3 DNA: TGTGCCAGCAGCTTGTCAAGACAGGGCGGAACCTATGGCTACACCTTC
CDR3 protein: CASSLSRQGGTYGYTF
clone size: NA
J gene: TRBJ1-2
D gene: TRBD1
V gene: TRBV7-2
CDR3 length: 16

CDR3 DNA: TGTGCCAGTAGTCAAGACAGAGGATTCGGAAAACTGTTTTTT
CDR3 protein: CASSQDRGFGKLFF
clone size: once
J gene: TRBJ1-4
D gene: NA
V gene: TRBV19
CDR3 length: 14

CDR3 DNA: TGTGCCAGCAGTGTCGGGACTTCGGCCCAGCATTTT
CDR3 protein: CASSVGTSAQHF
clone size: NA
J gene: TRBJ1-5
D gene: NA
V gene: TRBV12-3/TRBV12-4
CDR3 length: 12

CDR3 DNA: TGTGCCACCGACGGAGGAAGGACAGGACAAGAGACCCAGTACTTC
CDR3 protein: CATDGGRTGQETQYF
clone size: NA
J gene: TRBJ2-5
D gene: TRBD1
V gene: TRBV15
CDR3 length: 15

CDR3 DNA: TGCAGCGTTCCCGACAGGGGTGAGGGATATGGCTACACCTTC
CDR3 protein: CSVPDRGEGYGYTF
clone size: NA
J gene: TRBJ1-2
D gene: TRBD1
V gene: TRBV29-1
CDR3 length: 14

CDR3 DNA: TGTGCCAGCAGCTCCATCTCCGGGACTATGAACACTGAAGCTTTCTTT
CDR3 protein: CASSSISGTMNTEAFF
clone size: NA
J gene: TRBJ1-1
D gene: NA
V gene: TRBV7-9
CDR3 length: 16

CDR3 DNA: TGTGCCAGCAGCCGAACAGGGGAGAACACTGAAGCTTTCTTT
CDR3 protein: CASSRTGENTEAFF
clone size: NA
J gene: TRBJ1-1
D gene: TRBD1
V gene: TRBV2
CDR3 length: 14

CDR3 DNA: TGTGCCAGCGGGGCAGGTTTGAACACTGAAGCTTTCTTT
CDR3 protein: CASGAGLNTEAFF
clone size: NA
J gene: TRBJ1-1
D gene: NA
V gene: TRBV21-1
CDR3 length: 13

CDR3 DNA: TGTGCCAGCAGCCCATCTCTCTACAGGCAGAATATCTATGGCTACACCTTC
CDR3 protein: CASSPSLYRQNIYGYTF
clone size: NA
J gene: TRBJ1-2
D gene: NA
V gene: TRBV27
CDR3 length: 17

CDR3 DNA: TGTGCCAGCTCACCGGAACAGGAAAGAGGTCAGCCCCAGCATTTT
CDR3 protein: CASSPEQERGQPQHF
clone size: NA
J gene: TRBJ1-5
D gene: NA
V gene: TRBV18
CDR3 length: 15

CDR3 DNA: TGTGCCAGCAGTCTCACAGGGGACCCTTATAGCAATCAGCCCCAGCATTTT
CDR3 protein: CASSLTGDPYSNQPQHF
clone size: NA
J gene: TRBJ1-5
D gene: TRBD1
V gene: TRBV6-6
CDR3 length: 17

CDR3 DNA: TGTGCCAGCGGCTCCCACCGGGTGAACACTGAAGCTTTCTTT
CDR3 protein: CASGSHRVNTEAFF
clone size: NA
J gene: TRBJ1-1
D gene: NA
V gene: TRBV6-5
CDR3 length: 14

CDR3 DNA: TGTGCCAGCAGCCCCCTCCTTAGCACAGATACGCAGTATTTT
CDR3 protein: CASSPLLSTDTQYF
clone size: NA
J gene: TRBJ2-3
D gene: NA
V gene: TRBV7-9
CDR3 length: 14

CDR3 DNA: TGTGCCACCAGTGACCCCGGACTAGCGGGAGCTTTAAAAGAGACCCAGTACTTC
CDR3 protein: CATSDPGLAGALKETQYF
clone size: NA
J gene: TRBJ2-5
D gene: TRBD2
V gene: TRBV24-1
CDR3 length: 18

CDR3 DNA: TGTGCCTGGAGTGAAGGACATTCGTTCTATGGCTACACCTTC
CDR3 protein: CAWSEGHSFYGYTF
clone size: NA
J gene: TRBJ1-2
D gene: NA
V gene: TRBV30
CDR3 length: 14

CDR3 DNA: TGTGCCAGCAGTGCCCCGGGACAAGGGGAGACCCAGTACTTC
CDR3 protein: CASSAPGQGETQYF
clone size: NA
J gene: TRBJ2-5
D gene: NA
V gene: TRBV28
CDR3 length: 14

CDR3 DNA: TGTGCCAGCTCACCCGAGGACTCCGCTTTCGACGAGCAGTACTTC
CDR3 protein: CASSPEDSAFDEQYF
clone size: NA
J gene: TRBJ2-7
D gene: NA
V gene: TRBV18
CDR3 length: 15

CDR3 DNA: TGTGCCAGCAGCGTAAGTAGGGGGCGCAGATTAAGCACAGATACGCAGTATTTT
CDR3 protein: CASSVSRGRRLSTDTQYF
clone size: NA
J gene: TRBJ2-3
D gene: TRBD1
V gene: TRBV9
CDR3 length: 18

CDR3 DNA: TGCGCCAGCAGCCAATGGCGGGGGAACACCGGGGAGCTGTTTTTT
CDR3 protein: CASSQWRGNTGELFF
clone size: NA
J gene: TRBJ2-2
D gene: NA
V gene: TRBV4-3
CDR3 length: 15

CDR3 DNA: TGTGCCAGCAGCCAAGACCTAATGAACACTGAAGCTTTCTTT
CDR3 protein: CASSQDLMNTEAFF
clone size: NA
J gene: TRBJ1-1
D gene: NA
V gene: TRBV14
CDR3 length: 14

CDR3 DNA: TGTGCCATCAGGGCAGGGGGATCACGCACAGATACGCAGTATTTT
CDR3 protein: CAIRAGGSRTDTQYF
clone size: NA
J gene: TRBJ2-3
D gene: TRBD1
V gene: TRBV10-3
CDR3 length: 15

CDR3 DNA: TGTGCCTGGAATCCGGGACAGAAGAACACTGAGGCTTTCTTT
CDR3 protein: CAWNPGQKNTEAFF
clone size: once
J gene: TRBJ1-1
D gene: TRBD1
V gene: TRBV30
CDR3 length: 14

CDR3 DNA: TGTGCCACCGAAGATCCAGGGGGCGTCGACAATGAGCAGTTCTTC
CDR3 protein: CATEDPGGVDNEQFF
clone size: NA
J gene: TRBJ2-1
D gene: TRBD1
V gene: TRBV24-1
CDR3 length: 15

CDR3 DNA: TGCAGCGCCACAAAAACCTACGAGCAGTACTTC
CDR3 protein: CSATKTYEQYF
clone size: NA
J gene: TRBJ2-7
D gene: NA
V gene: TRBV29-1
CDR3 length: 11

CDR3 DNA: TGTGCCAGCACCCAGACTAGCGGGGTTCCTGGGGAGCAGTACTTC
CDR3 protein: CASTQTSGVPGEQYF
clone size: NA
J gene: TRBJ2-7
D gene: TRBD2
V gene: TRBV6-5
CDR3 length: 15

CDR3 DNA: TGTGCCAGCAGCGGACAAGGATGGGAGGGACCCGTAGCTAACTATGGCTACACCTTC
CDR3 protein: CASSGQGWEGPVANYGYTF
clone size: NA
J gene: TRBJ1-2
D gene: NA
V gene: TRBV11-2
CDR3 length: 19

CDR3 DNA: TGTGCCAGCAGCAGACAGGGAGGGAACACCGGGGAGCTGTTTTTT
CDR3 protein: CASSRQGGNTGELFF
clone size: NA
J gene: TRBJ2-2
D gene: NA
V gene: TRBV6-5
CDR3 length: 15